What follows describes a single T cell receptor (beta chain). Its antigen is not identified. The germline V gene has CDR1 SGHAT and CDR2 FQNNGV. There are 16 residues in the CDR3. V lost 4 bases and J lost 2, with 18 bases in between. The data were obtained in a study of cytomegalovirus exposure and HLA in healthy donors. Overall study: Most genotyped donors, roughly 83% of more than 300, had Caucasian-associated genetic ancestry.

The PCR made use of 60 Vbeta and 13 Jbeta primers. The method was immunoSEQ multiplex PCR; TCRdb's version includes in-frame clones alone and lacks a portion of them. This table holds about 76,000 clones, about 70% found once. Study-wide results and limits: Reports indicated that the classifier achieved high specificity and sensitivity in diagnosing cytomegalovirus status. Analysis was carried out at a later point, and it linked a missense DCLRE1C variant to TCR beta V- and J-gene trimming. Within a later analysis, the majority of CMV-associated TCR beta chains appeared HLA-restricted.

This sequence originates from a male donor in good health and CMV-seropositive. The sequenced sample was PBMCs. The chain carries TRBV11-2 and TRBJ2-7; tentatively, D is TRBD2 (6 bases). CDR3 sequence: CASSSNTGPGAYEQYF. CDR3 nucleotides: TGTGCCAGCAGCTCGAACACAGGCCCGGGGGCCTACGAGCAGTACTTC.